A selection of T cell receptor beta chains follows, all from one sample in a study of human T cells and chemical hapten exposure. TCRdb re-analysed the RACE reads in MiXCR, keeping a single row per CDR3 protein. The data contain about 170,000 distinct CDR3 sequences, 28% of them seen just once; the ten biggest clones take up under 2.5%. The sequencing used whole blood, collected in connection with sensitization to the hapten diphenylcyclopropenone (DPC). These receptors were collected from a woman in her late teens or twenties with alopecia areata. Some clones in this sample may be carry-over from other donors' samples. The CDR3 runs from the conserved cysteine through the conserved F or W. D genes are given only for firm matches. Clone sizes are given selectively: once, few, many, or a class where the clone is expanded.

j_call clone_size d_call v_call cdr3_nt cdr3_aa
TRBJ1-1 few . TRBV20-1 TGCAGTGCTAGAGGGGTAAGGGGGTCGAACACTGAAGCTTTCTTT CSARGVRGSNTEAFF
TRBJ2-1 few TRBD2 TRBV30 TGTGCCTGGACCCCCGGGACTAGCGGAGGGGAGTTCTTC CAWTPGTSGGEFF
TRBJ1-1 many . TRBV2 TGTGCCAGCAGTGTGGGGAAAGCTTTCTTT CASSVGKAFF
TRBJ2-7 few TRBD2 TRBV10-3 TGTGCCATCAGTGAAGGGACTAGGGCCGAGCAGTACTTC CAISEGTRAEQYF
TRBJ1-4 . . TRBV6-2/TRBV6-3 TGTGCCAGCAGTTTCCAAATCCGGCAGGCAACTAATGAAAAACTGTTTTTT CASSFQIRQATNEKLFF
TRBJ1-2 few . TRBV12-3/TRBV12-4 TGTGCCAGCAGCCCAACGGGGGGGATCTATGGCTACACCTTC CASSPTGGIYGYTF
TRBJ1-2 . TRBD1 TRBV29-1 TGCAGCGCCGCGGGGATCGGGGTGACAGGGAAGGGCTATGGCTACACCTTC CSAAGIGVTGKGYGYTF
TRBJ2-4 . . TRBV12-3/TRBV12-4 TGTGCCAGCAGTTTCGGGCGACAACAAGCCAAAAACATTCAGTACTTC CASSFGRQQAKNIQYF
TRBJ1-4 few . TRBV7-2 TGTGCCAGCAGCTTAGATAGGTCTTCAACTAATGAAAAACTGTTTTTT CASSLDRSSTNEKLFF
TRBJ2-1 few . TRBV29-1 TGCAGCGTTGATACACTGAGCTCCTACAATGAGCAGTTCTTC CSVDTLSSYNEQFF
TRBJ1-5 . TRBD1 TRBV25-1 TGTGCCAGCAGCCCTCCGGGACAGGCGACCAATCAGCCCCAGCATTTT CASSPPGQATNQPQHF
TRBJ2-7 . TRBD2 TRBV4-1 TGCGCCAGCAGCCAAGTAAAGGGGCTAGCGGGAAGTGGGTACGAGCAGTACTTC CASSQVKGLAGSGYEQYF
TRBJ2-7 . . TRBV12-3/TRBV12-4 TGTGCCAGCAGTTGGACGACTTACGAGCAGTACTTC CASSWTTYEQYF
TRBJ2-2 . TRBD1 TRBV7-2 TGTGCCAGCAGCCGAGTACAGGGGATTTCCGGGGAGCTGTTTTTT CASSRVQGISGELFF
TRBJ2-5 . TRBD1 TRBV7-9 TGTGCCAGCAGCTCACAACGAGACAGGGCCCAAGAGACCCAGTACTTC CASSSQRDRAQETQYF
TRBJ2-2 . TRBD1 TRBV6-1 TGTGCCAGCAGTCGGACAGGGTCGTCGAACACCGGGGAGCTGTTTTTT CASSRTGSSNTGELFF
TRBJ2-2 few TRBD2 TRBV27 TGTGCCAGCAGCCCGGGACTAGCTGGCGGGGAGCTGTTTTTT CASSPGLAGGELFF